This TCR beta chain comes out of a study of T cell responses to AZD1222 COVID-19 vaccine. Overall study findings and caveats: The donors showed a predominance of white British ancestry and of females, with possible underestimation of clonal diversity. Baseline serology detected seropositivity in only 5 to 7 AZD1222 recipients.

Sequenced by immunoSEQ multiplex PCR; TCRdb stores in-frame clones only, minus some. The table includes roughly 100,000 clones, 82% detected once. The CDR3 has 15 residues. Germline CDR1 is SGHTA and CDR2 is FQGNSA. Trimming cost V 5 bases and J 4 bases, with 15 bases left between them. Worth noting for this clone: Its antigen remains unknown.

The sequences come from peripheral blood, collected on day 0 of AZD1222 vaccination. The clonotype was recovered from an adult in good health. The chain has TRBV7-2 and TRBJ1-5, with D perhaps matching TRBD1 (5 bases). The CDR3 DNA is TGTGCCAGCAGCCCTGACAGCGACTCTAATCAGCCCCAGCATTTT. Its translation: CASSPDSDSNQPQHF.